The present T cell receptor (beta chain) was sequenced within a study of beta chain features in type 1 diabetes. Whole-study findings and limits: Significant though moderate, a shortening of TCRB CDR3s appeared in all four CD4+ subsets of Type 1 diabetes patients.

A word on this clone: Its specificity is unknown.

The investigators reverse transcribed all of the isolated RNA, so they sequenced expressed TCRB transcripts. This table comes from immunoSEQ multiplex PCR, and its TCRdb copy is limited to in-frame clones, with some not included. The table lists a few hundred thousand clones, 13% of them singletons. CDR3 length equals 13 residues. V was pared by 5 bases and J by 3 bases, with 10 bases between. CDR1 and CDR2 from the germline V gene are SEHNR and FQNEAQ (reference sequence). The sample taken for sequencing was naive CD4+ T cells from blood. The source of this sequence is a woman between 18 and 29 years old with type 1 diabetes. This chain connects TRBV7-9 to TRBJ1-1, with D unresolved. In DNA, the CDR3 is TGTGCCAGCAGCCTCAACGGAGACACTGAAGCTTTCTTT. This translates into CASSLNGDTEAFF.